This T cell receptor (beta chain) was found in a study of graft-versus-host responses after intestinal transplantation. Comments on this clone: No antigen is known for it.

The assay was immunoSEQ multiplex PCR, and TCRdb's table has in-frame clones only and misses some. The sample has over 9,500 clones; 70% to 85% are singletons. Per germline, CDR1 GTSNPN and CDR2 SVGIG (reference sequence). There are 16 residues in the CDR3. The V gene end was trimmed by 1 base and the J gene end by 4 bases; junction bases not matched to a gene: 7. Study-wide findings and caveats: Early after transplant, HvG declines were associated with peak levels of circulating GvH clones. GvH clones turned up in recipient marrow; some had shown up first in ileum or blood.

The material was PBMCs, obtained 306 days after intestinal transplant. This receptor was identified in a human patient who received an intestinal transplant, so some T cells may come from the graft donor. This rearrangement joins TRBV30 to TRBJ2-1; 10 bases align to TRBD2. CDR3 sequence (DNA): TGTGCCTGGAGTGGTCTCCCTAGCGGGGGATACAATGAGCAGTTCTTC. Translating gives CAWSGLPSGGYNEQFF.